Given below is one TCR beta chain in context. Assay used: immunoSEQ multiplex PCR; TCRdb lists only in-frame clones, some missing. This sample yields approximately 350,000 clones, of which 83% are seen a single time; about 7.1% belongs to the top ten. The entry originates in a study of Ad26.COV2.S vaccination and SARS-CoV-2 variants. Described treatment: around 19 received Ad26.COV2.S at low or high dose, single or two shots; roughly five received placebo; per-sample allocation not given. Sample collection was performed on day 63 after the first vaccine or placebo injection. The sequences come from peripheral blood, collected in a trial of Ad26.COV2.S vaccine versus placebo. This sequence originates from a person aged 18-60 years who received the Ad26.COV2.S COVID-19 vaccine or a placebo.

CDR3 amino acids: CASRNHRGETQYF. DNA of the CDR3: TGTGCCAGCAGAAATCATAGGGGTGAGACCCAGTACTTC. This rearrangement joins TRBV11-2 to TRBJ2-5, with D perhaps TRBD1 (5 bases). The CDR3 spans 13 residues. V was pared by 6 bases and J by 5 bases, with 13 bases between. Per germline, CDR1 SGHAT and CDR2 FQNNGV. The full variable domain, completed using reference TRBV11-2 and TRBJ2-5, is EAGVAQSPRYKIIEKRQSVAFWCNPISGHATLYWYQQILGQGPKLLIQFQNNGVVDDSQLPKDRFSAERLKGVDSTLKIQPAKLEDSAVYLCASRNHRGETQYFGPGTRLLVL.